A selection of T cell receptor beta chains follows, all from one sample in a study of tumor-infiltrating lymphocytes in oesophageal squamous cell carcinoma. TCRdb recomputed calls from the PCR reads with MiXCR, one row per CDR3 protein. The repertoire consists of about 10,000 distinct CDR3 sequences, with under 70% occurring once and the leading ten covering approximately 25%. The sequenced sample consisted of esophageal tumor tissue. Receptor source: a female donor with esophageal squamous cell carcinoma. Both conserved end residues are part of each CDR3. D genes are given only for firm matches. Clone size is stated in some rows and not others, as once, few, many or a class when expanded.

cdr3_length j_call clone_size v_call d_call cdr3_aa cdr3_nt
13 TRBJ2-1 - TRBV7-2 - CASSLVDRETQFF TGTGCCAGCAGCTTAGTGGACCGAGAGACCCAGTTCTTC
13 TRBJ2-1 few TRBV2 - CASRPGLNNEQFF TGTGCCAGCAGACCGGGACTTAACAATGAGCAGTTCTTC
18 TRBJ2-3 - TRBV11-2 TRBD2 CASSLQATFSGSTDTQYF TGTGCCAGCAGCTTACAGGCCACCTTTAGCGGGAGCACAGATACGCAGTATTTT
13 TRBJ1-6 - TRBV10-1 TRBD1 CASNEQGASPLHF TGCGCCAGCAACGAACAGGGGGCCTCACCCCTCCACTTT
12 TRBJ2-3 - TRBV7-3 - CASSFDQDTQYF TGTGCCAGCAGCTTCGACCAAGATACGCAGTATTTT
18 TRBJ2-5 few TRBV7-8 TRBD1 CASSLILVGDRAQETQYF TGTGCCAGCAGCTTAATATTGGTCGGGGACAGGGCACAAGAGACCCAGTACTTC
13 TRBJ2-7 once TRBV12-3/TRBV12-4 - CASSSNQGGEQYF TGTGCCAGCAGTTCAAATCAGGGGGGCGAGCAGTACTTC
14 TRBJ2-5 - TRBV7-8 - CASSPEAGPETQYF TGTGCCAGCAGCCCGGAGGCCGGGCCTGAGACCCAGTACTTC
16 TRBJ2-3 - TRBV7-2 - CASSLETSFRADTQYF TGTGCCAGCAGCTTGGAGACTAGTTTTCGGGCAGATACGCAGTATTTT
15 TRBJ2-7 - TRBV28 - CASSPRRLASHEQYF TGTGCCAGCAGTCCCCGTCGTCTGGCCTCCCACGAGCAGTACTTC
13 TRBJ2-1 - TRBV24-1 - CATSEGTPKKQFF TGTGCCACCAGTGAGGGGACACCGAAGAAGCAGTTCTTC
15 TRBJ2-5 - TRBV7-6 TRBD2 CASSTGASGSKTQYF TGTGCCAGCAGCACAGGGGCTAGCGGGAGTAAGACCCAGTACTTC
15 TRBJ2-1 few TRBV6-6 TRBD2 CASRLTSGGYNEQFF TGTGCCAGCAGACTTACTAGCGGGGGATACAATGAGCAGTTCTTC